This T cell receptor beta chain was recorded in a study of monozygotic twins with inflammatory bowel disease. Study-wide points: Any single strong signal or clonotype tied to IBD lacked support. Varying immunosuppressive regimens may have increased patient repertoire variability.

In the case of this clonotype: Its antigen is not identified.

Germline V lookup: CDR1 KGHDR, CDR2 SFDVKD. The CDR3 contains 16 residues. UMIs incorporating a 6-nucleotide sample barcode were appended by means of template switching. TCRdb reprocessed the 5' RACE reads and reports one entry per CDR3 protein, with no DNA. This repertoire includes approximately 400,000 distinct CDR3 sequences. Specimen: blood. This clonotype was sampled from a human donor with ulcerative colitis or Crohn's disease, or a healthy co-twin of an affected twin (not recorded which). The chain combines TRBV24-1 with TRBJ1-5. The CDR3 here is CATSLPRGISNQPQHF.